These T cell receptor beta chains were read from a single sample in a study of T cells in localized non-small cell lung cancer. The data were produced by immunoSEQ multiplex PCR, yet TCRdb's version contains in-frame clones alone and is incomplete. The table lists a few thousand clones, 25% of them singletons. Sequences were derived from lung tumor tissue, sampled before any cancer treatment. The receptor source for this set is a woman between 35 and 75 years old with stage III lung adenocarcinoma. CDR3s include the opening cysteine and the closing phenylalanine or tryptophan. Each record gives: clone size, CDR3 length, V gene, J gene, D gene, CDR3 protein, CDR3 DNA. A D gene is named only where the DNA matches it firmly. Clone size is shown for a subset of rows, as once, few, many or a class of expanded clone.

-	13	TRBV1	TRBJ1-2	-	CASSEGGFYGYTF	TGCGCCAGCAGCGAGGGGGGATTCTATGGCTACACCTTC
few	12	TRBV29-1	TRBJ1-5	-	CSVGGQDQPQHF	TGCAGCGTTGGGGGGCAAGATCAGCCCCAGCATTTT
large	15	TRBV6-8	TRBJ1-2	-	CASISRTISNYGYTF	TGTGCCAGCATAAGCCGTACTATCTCTAACTATGGCTACACCTTC
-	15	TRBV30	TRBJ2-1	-	CAWTSYDSLGNEQFF	TGTGCCTGGACCAGCTACGACAGTCTGGGGAATGAGCAGTTCTTC
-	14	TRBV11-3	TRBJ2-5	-	CASSLGRAQETQYF	TGTGCCAGCAGCTTGGGCAGGGCTCAAGAGACCCAGTACTTC
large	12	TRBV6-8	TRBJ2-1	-	CASSYSGTGLFF	TGTGCCAGCAGTTACTCCGGGACTGGGCTATTCTTC
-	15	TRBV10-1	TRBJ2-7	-	CASSESQGTSYEQYF	TGCGCCAGCAGTGAGTCGCAGGGGACCTCCTACGAGCAGTACTTC
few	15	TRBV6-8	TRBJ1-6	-	CASTQRAANNSPLHF	TGTGCCAGCACTCAGAGGGCAGCAAATAATTCACCCCTCCACTTT
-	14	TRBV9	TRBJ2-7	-	CASTEDWGGDEQYF	TGTGCCAGCACCGAGGACTGGGGCGGGGACGAGCAGTACTTC
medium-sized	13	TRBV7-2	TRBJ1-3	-	CASSSVGGNTIYF	TGTGCCAGCAGCTCGGTTGGTGGAAACACCATATATTTT
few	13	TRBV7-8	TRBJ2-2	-	CASSLEGTGELFF	TGTGCCAGCAGCTTAGAGGGGACCGGGGAGCTGTTTTTT
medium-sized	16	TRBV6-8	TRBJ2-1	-	CASSLEGESSYNEQFF	TGTGCCAGCAGTTTGGAGGGAGAATCCTCCTACAATGAGCAGTTCTTC
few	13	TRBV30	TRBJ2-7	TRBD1	CAWRVRGNYEQYF	TGTGCCTGGCGGGTCAGGGGGAATTACGAGCAGTACTTC
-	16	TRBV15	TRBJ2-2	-	CATSRRTIRDPGELFF	TGTGCCACCAGCAGACGAACTATTAGGGATCCCGGGGAGCTGTTTTTT
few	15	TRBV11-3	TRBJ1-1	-	CASSPGTGGGTEAFF	TGTGCCAGCAGCCCGGGGACGGGAGGAGGGACTGAAGCTTTCTTT
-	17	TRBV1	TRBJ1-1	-	CASSQDGGGHLNTEAFF	TGCGCCAGCAGCCAAGATGGAGGGGGACATTTGAACACTGAAGCTTTCTTT
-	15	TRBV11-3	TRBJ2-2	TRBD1	CASSPGTGNTGELFF	TGTGCCAGCAGCCCCGGGACAGGGAACACCGGGGAGCTGTTTTTT
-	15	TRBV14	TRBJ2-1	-	CASSQDYPWANEQFF	TGTGCCAGCAGCCAAGATTACCCCTGGGCCAATGAGCAGTTCTTC
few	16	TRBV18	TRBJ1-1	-	CASSPIPIGGRIEAFF	TGTGCCAGCTCACCTATTCCGATTGGGGGGCGCATAGAAGCTTTCTTT